These 23 T cell receptor beta chains originate from one sample sequenced in a study of radiation and T cells in renal cell carcinoma. The sample's time point: baseline pretreatment blood. Treatment indicated: 15 Gy SBRT to primary tumor, nephrectomy 4 weeks later. The assay was immunoSEQ multiplex PCR, and TCRdb's table has in-frame clones only and misses some. The table shows around 160,000 clones, with approximately 90% occurring only once. Sequencing was performed on blood, taken from a patient whose treatment included radiotherapy and nephrectomy. These receptor sequences come from a woman between 65 and 79 years old with renal cell carcinoma.

This chain uses TRBV14 with TRBJ2-6; the D is unclear. From germline, CDR1 is SGHDN and CDR2 FVKESK. Trimming cost V 3 bases and J 11 bases, with 17 bases left between them. The CDR3 has 15 amino acids. CDR3 residues: CASSQTRPARDVLTF. The DNA for the CDR3 is TGTGCCAGCAGCCAGACTCGACCAGCCCGGGACGTCCTGACTTTC.

The chain is built from TRBV7-2 and TRBJ2-5, with 10 nucleotides matching TRBD2. This CDR3 is 15 amino acids long. Germline V gives CDR1 SGHTA, CDR2 FQGNSA. Trimming took 2 bases from V and 4 from J; bases not matched to a gene: 4. The CDR3, as DNA: TGTGCCAGCAGCTTAAAGCGGGGGGGCACAGAGACCCAGTACTTC. Its protein product is CASSLKRGGTETQYF.

The rearrangement joins TRBV4-3 to TRBJ2-6; D gene unclear. The CDR3 loop spans 15 amino acids. In germline, CDR1 is LGHNA, CDR2 YSLEER. V was trimmed by 3 bases and J by 0 bases, leaving 6 bases between them. The CDR3 nucleotides read TGCGCCAGCAGCCAGACCCGCTCTGGGGCCAACGTCCTGACTTTC. This encodes CASSQTRSGANVLTF.

The J gene is TRBJ1-6, the V gene TRBV4-2, with unresolved D. V was trimmed by 0 bases and J by 7 bases, leaving 4 bases between them. The CDR3 sequence is 13 residues long. Germline V gives CDR1 LGHNA, CDR2 YNFKEQ. The CDR3 spells CASSQEVNSPLHF. The DNA of the CDR3 is TGTGCCAGCAGCCAAGAGGTGAATTCACCCCTCCACTTT.

The genes are TRBV5-4 and TRBJ2-1; D perhaps matches TRBD2 (6 bases). The CDR3 is made up of 16 amino acids. The germline V gene has CDR1 SGHNT and CDR2 YYREEE (reference sequence). V lost 0 bases and J 4 bases, leaving 14 bases between the germline ends. The CDR3 DNA follows: TGTGCCAGCAGCTTGGCCCTGGGGGGAGATTACAATGAGCAGTTCTTC. As protein: CASSLALGGDYNEQFF.

This chain links TRBV9 with TRBJ1-3; D is possibly TRBD1 (5 bases). The CDR3 consists of 16 residues. Germline lookup yields CDR1 SGDLS and CDR2 YYNGEE. The V end was cut by 0 bases, the J end by 0 bases, with 10 bases between. CDR3 sequence reads: CASSVADTSSGNTIYF. The DNA for the CDR3 is TGTGCCAGCAGCGTAGCGGACACGAGCTCTGGAAACACCATATATTTT. Full variable domain (missing parts from reference TRBV9 and TRBJ1-3): DSGVTQTPKHLITATGQRVTLRCSPRSGDLSVYWYQQSLDQGLQFLIQYYNGEERAKGNILERFSAQQFPDLHSELNLSSLELGDSALYFCASSVADTSSGNTIYFGEGSWLTVV.

This chain joins TRBV9 and TRBJ2-3; either TRBD1 or TRBD2 may supply D (5 bases each). The V and J ends lost 0 bases and 5 bases respectively, with 13 bases between them. This CDR3 has 15 amino acids. Germline CDR1 SGDLS, CDR2 YYNGEE. CDR3 sequence reads: CASSVGGYWGDTQYF. CDR3 nucleotides: TGTGCCAGCAGCGTAGGGGGGTATTGGGGAGATACGCAGTATTTT.

This clone was seen once. V is TRBV7-2 and J is TRBJ1-6; TRBD1 matches 8 bases. The CDR3 has 14 amino acids. V lost 6 bases and J lost 7; bases outside the gene matches: 5. Germline loops: CDR1 SGHTA, CDR2 FQGNSA. The CDR3 DNA sequence: TGTGCCAGCAGGGGGACAGGCGGCAATTCACCCCTCCACTTT. Translation gives CASRGTGGNSPLHF.

This clone showed up just once. The chain uses TRBV6-5 and TRBJ1-6; 8 bases agree with TRBD1. The V segment lost 2 bases and the J segment 5 bases; nucleotides outside the gene matches: 2. CDR1 MNHEY and CDR2 SVGAGI come from the germline V gene. The CDR3 covers 15 residues. Written as DNA, the CDR3 is TGTGCCAGCAGTTACGGACAGGGCCATAATTCACCCCTCCACTTT. Translation gives CASSYGQGHNSPLHF.

The genes are TRBV29-1 and TRBJ2-7, with 7 bases aligning to TRBD1. The CDR3 is 13 amino acids. Germline V gene data show CDR1 as SQVTM and CDR2 as ANQGSEA. V gave up 7 bases and J gave up 2 bases; unmatched junction bases: 8. The CDR3 reads CSARGLGPYEQYF. CDR3 nucleotide sequence: TGCAGCGCCAGGGGGTTGGGGCCCTACGAGCAGTACTTC.

The genes are TRBV15 and TRBJ1-1; D is possibly TRBD1 (6 bases). Looked up from germline, CDR1 is LNHNV and CDR2 is YYDKDF (reference sequence). The V end lost 5 bases, the J end lost 1 base, and 11 bases lay between the germline ends. The CDR3 is made up of 14 amino acids. CDR3 coding DNA: TGTGCCACCAGCGGAGGGGGGTCGAACACTGAAGCTTTCTTT. Residues: CATSGGGSNTEAFF. The entire variable domain, with the rest obtained from reference TRBV15 and TRBJ1-1, is as follows: DAMVIQNPRYQVTQFGKPVTLSCSQTLNHNVMYWYQQKSSQAPKLLFHYYDKDFNNEADTPDNFQSRRPNTSFCFLDIRSPGLGDTAMYLCATSGGGSNTEAFFGQGTRLTVV.

This clone was detected a few times. This sequence joins TRBV18 and TRBJ1-1; the match to TRBD1 covers 9 bases. Germline CDR1 and CDR2: KGHSH and LQKENI. V lost 1 base, J lost 1 base, and 7 bases stayed unmatched. The length of the CDR3 is 17 residues. The CDR3 nucleotides read TGTGCCAGCTCACCACGGGACAGGGTTGGAAGGAACACTGAAGCTTTCTTT. Protein: CASSPRDRVGRNTEAFF.

This chain connects TRBV21-1 to TRBJ2-3; the D call of TRBD1 is as the table states it, not checked on the DNA. TRBV21-1 counts as a pseudogene. This CDR3 comprises 16 residues. The CDR3 nucleotides read TGTGCCAGCAGCTTCCGAGACAGGGTTGAGACAGATACGCAGTATTTT. It specifies CASSFRDRVETDTQYF.

The V and J genes are TRBV6-6 and TRBJ1-1; D gene uncertain. Per germline, CDR1 MNHNY and CDR2 SVGAGI (reference sequence). Trimming stripped 7 bases from V and 4 bases from J, with 10 bases between. The CDR3 extends over 12 amino acids. In DNA form, the CDR3 reads TGTGCCAGCACACGAGGCCCCACTGAAGCTTTCTTT. This translates into CASTRGPTEAFF.

The chain employs TRBV30 and TRBJ1-2; D remains unclear. V was pared by 2 bases and J by 5 bases, with 6 bases between. Per the germline V gene, CDR1 is GTSNPN and CDR2 is SVGIG (reference sequence). The CDR3 length is 11 residues. The CDR3 region has the DNA TGTGCCTGGAGTATAGGTTATGGCTACACCTTC. Translating gives CAWSIGYGYTF.

This clone was observed a single time. This chain uses TRBV28 with TRBJ2-3; tentatively, D is TRBD2 (7 bases). This CDR3 contains 16 residues. The germline V and J ends were trimmed by 1 base and 0 bases, with 11 bases remaining between them. Germline CDR1 reads MDHEN; CDR2 reads SYDVKM. CDR3 amino acids: CASSLYRGASTDTQYF. The CDR3 DNA is TGTGCCAGCAGTTTATATCGGGGGGCGAGCACAGATACGCAGTATTTT.

The DNA of the CDR3 is TGTGCCAGCAGCGTAGAGGGCCCTTATAGCAATCAGCCCCAGCATTTT. Encoded protein: CASSVEGPYSNQPQHF. The chain joins TRBV9 to TRBJ1-5; D is uncertain. This CDR3 contains 16 residues. Deletions cut 0 bases from V and 0 bases from J, with 10 bases between. CDR1 SGDLS and CDR2 YYNGEE come from the germline V gene.

This chain uses TRBV7-9 with TRBJ1-2; possible D gene TRBD1, 6 bases. CDR1 and CDR2 from the germline V gene are SEHNR and FQNEAQ (reference sequence). This CDR3 contains 13 residues. The ends were cut back, 5 bases at V and 8 bases at J, with 15 bases in the middle. CDR3: CASSRGGVGGYTF. CDR3 DNA: TGTGCCAGCAGCCGAGGGGGAGTTGGAGGCTACACCTTC.

The chain is built from TRBV5-1 and TRBJ2-7, with D perhaps TRBD1 (6 bases). This CDR3 is 14 amino acids long. V was trimmed by 4 bases and J by 0 bases, leaving 11 bases between them. Germline CDR1 reads SGHRS; CDR2 reads YFSETQ. CDR3 loop: CASSNDRFSYEQYF. The CDR3 DNA follows: TGCGCCAGCAGCAATGACAGGTTCTCCTACGAGCAGTACTTC.

The J gene is TRBJ2-2, the V gene TRBV27; no firm D call. This CDR3 is 16 amino acids long. Germline CDR1 and CDR2: MNHEY and SMNVEV (reference sequence). V gave up 6 bases and J gave up 0 bases, with 14 bases separating them. In DNA, the CDR3 is TGTGCCAGCAGCCTACGGCCTACCTCGAACACCGGGGAGCTGTTTTTT. It codes for CASSLRPTSNTGELFF.

V is TRBV6-5 and J is TRBJ2-5; possible D gene TRBD1, 6 bases. The CDR3 extends over 13 amino acids. V was pared by 2 bases and J by 9 bases, with 13 bases between. CDR1 is MNHEY, CDR2 SVGAGI, per germline. The chain's CDR3 is CASSYGGGRSQYF. As DNA, the CDR3 is TGTGCCAGCAGTTACGGGGGCGGTCGGTCCCAGTACTTC.

This clone was observed a few times. The CDR3 reads CASSYGRDSYGYTF. Written as DNA, the CDR3 is TGTGCCAGCAGTTATGGGCGGGACAGCTATGGCTACACCTTC. The genes are TRBV28 and TRBJ1-2, with 7 bases matching TRBD1. The CDR3 loop spans 14 amino acids. Germline values: CDR1 MDHEN, CDR2 SYDVKM. V shed 4 bases and J 4 bases; nucleotides not matched to a gene: 6.

V is TRBV12-5 and J is TRBJ2-1, with 8 bases matching TRBD2. V dropped 1 base and J dropped 4; count of bases not matched to a gene: 3. The CDR3 is 15 amino acids. Germline-derived CDR1 and CDR2 are LGHNT and FRNRAP. CDR3 in amino acids: CASGLERGRYNEQFF. In DNA form, the CDR3 reads TGTGCTAGTGGTTTGGAGCGGGGGAGATACAATGAGCAGTTCTTC. Full variable domain (remainder filled in from reference TRBV12-5 and TRBJ2-1): DARVTQTPRHKVTEMGQEVTMRCQPILGHNTVFWYRQTMMQGLELLAYFRNRAPLDDSGMPKDRFSAEMPDATLATLKIQPSEPRDSAVYFCASGLERGRYNEQFFGPGTRLTVL.